This TCR beta chain was captured by sequencing in a study of blood T cell repertoires in COVID-19. Study context: There were acute and convalescent COVID-19 samples, and they came from the United States, Italy and Spain. PBMCs, B-cell-depleted T cells, or T cells were the source of the cDNA or gDNA that made up the material.

As handled by the study authors: Reference gene primer amplification gave nucleated cell count estimates. TCRdb keeps only in-frame clones here, not all; method: immunoSEQ multiplex PCR. The DNA gave D and trimming, while V, J and clone size come from that table. Among 150,000 to 200,000 clones listed, about three quarters were seen once. The CDR3 is 14 amino acids. V was clipped by 0 bases and J by 5 bases, with 10 bases between them. Germline CDR1 LGHNA, CDR2 YSLEER. This receptor was taken from a man in his fifties or sixties with acute or convalescent COVID-19. Sequencing used peripheral blood. The chain couples TRBV4-3 to TRBJ1-2, with D tentatively TRBD1 (5 bases). CDR3 DNA sequence: TGCGCCAGCAGCCAAGACAGGGAAATTTATGGCTACACCTTC. Translating gives CASSQDREIYGYTF.